The 15 T cell receptor beta chains given below trace back to one sample, sequenced in a study of T cell responses to AZD1222 COVID-19 vaccine. Assay: immunoSEQ multiplex PCR; the TCRdb copy retains only in-frame clones and omits some. The sample lists tens of thousands of clones, 90% seen once, with about 5% in the top ten. Sequencing was performed on peripheral blood, taken 28 days after the second AZD1222 dose. All receptors come from an adult who received the AZD1222 COVID-19 vaccine.

This CDR3 is CASSPGQDSGNTIYF. The CDR3 DNA is TGCGCCAGCAGCCCGGGACAGGACTCTGGAAACACCATATATTTT. The chain links TRBV5-1 to TRBJ1-3, with TRBD1 matching 8 bases. Germline trimming cut 4 bases from V and 0 bases from J; bases unmatched to any gene: 3. CDR1 SGHRS and CDR2 YFSETQ come from the germline V gene. This CDR3 has 15 amino acids.

The rearrangement joins TRBV5-8 to TRBJ1-1; 7 bases are shared with TRBD1. The CDR3 length is 15 residues. Germline CDR1 is SGHTS and CDR2 is YDEGEE. The trim removed 3 bases at V and 4 bases at J, leaving 9 bases unmatched. The CDR3 loop reads CASSSMTGKGTEAFF. The CDR3 bases are TGTGCCAGCAGCTCAATGACAGGGAAGGGCACTGAAGCTTTCTTT. The variable domain in full, with the rest retrieved from reference TRBV5-8 and TRBJ1-1, is EAGVTQSPTHLIKTRGQQATLRCSPISGHTSVYWYQQALGLGLQFLLWYDEGEERNRGNFPPRFSGRQFPNYSSELNVNALELEDSALYLCASSSMTGKGTEAFFGQGTRLTVV.

J is TRBJ1-2 and V is TRBV30; D remains unclear. Trimming took off 0 bases at V and 7 bases at J, with 9 bases between the two ends. The CDR3 is made up of 12 amino acids. Germline V lookup: CDR1 GTSNPN, CDR2 SVGIG (reference sequence). DNA for the CDR3: TGTGCCTGGAGTGTCGGGTATAGTGGCTACACCTTC. Residues: CAWSVGYSGYTF.

The chain combines TRBV5-1 with TRBJ1-2; unclear D gene. Per germline, CDR1 SGHRS and CDR2 YFSETQ. V lost 0 bases and J 6 bases, leaving 3 bases between the germline ends. The CDR3 has 11 residues. The CDR3 region has the DNA TGCGCCAGCAGCTTGGAGGATGGCTACACCTTC. It translates to CASSLEDGYTF.

The chain couples TRBV5-4 to TRBJ1-1; possible D gene TRBD1, 5 bases. Looked up from germline, CDR1 is SGHNT and CDR2 is YYREEE (reference sequence). Trimming left V 3 bases short and J 1 base short, with 13 bases between. The CDR3 totals 15 residues. CDR3 loop: CASSSKTDRNTEAFF. In DNA form, the CDR3 reads TGTGCCAGCAGCTCGAAAACCGACAGGAACACTGAAGCTTTCTTT.

The rearrangement joins TRBV25-1 to TRBJ1-2; tentatively, D is TRBD1 (6 bases). CDR3 size: 15 residues. CDR1 is MGHDK and CDR2 is SYGVNS in the germline V gene. V dropped 7 bases and J dropped 7 bases, with 22 bases sitting between them. CDR3 bases: TGTGCCAGCACCCTCGGGGGGGGCGGAGGGAGTGGCTACACCTTC. Its protein is CASTLGGGGGSGYTF.

This clone has a single count. The V call is TRBV14, the J call TRBJ2-7; possible D gene TRBD1, 5 bases. V shed 1 base and J shed 5 bases, with 18 bases lying between them. This CDR3 has 16 amino acids. CDR1 SGHDN and CDR2 FVKESK come from the germline V gene. CDR3 coding DNA: TGTGCCAGCAGCCAAGTATACCAGGGTTTCTTCCACGAGCAGTACTTC. This gives the protein CASSQVYQGFFHEQYF.

The rearrangement uses TRBV6-5 and TRBJ2-3, with TRBD2 as a possible D gene (6 bases). V gave up 0 bases and J gave up 4 bases, with 14 bases separating them. There are 16 residues in the CDR3. Germline CDR1 reads MNHEY; CDR2 reads SVGAGI. DNA for the CDR3: TGTGCCAGCAGTTACTCGAAGCGGGTGACGGCAGATACGCAGTATTTT. It specifies CASSYSKRVTADTQYF.

The chain employs TRBV19 and TRBJ1-5; TRBD1 agrees at 11 bases. J lost 1 base, V lost 3 bases, and 5 bases had no gene match. The V gene's germline CDR1 is LNHDA and CDR2 SQIVND (reference sequence). The CDR3 is made up of 17 amino acids. Here the CDR3 DNA reads TGTGCCAGTAGTATGGGACAGGGGGTGATAAGCAATCAGCCCCAGCATTTT. Encoded protein: CASSMGQGVISNQPQHF.

The V and J genes are TRBV2 and TRBJ2-6, with 7 bases identical to TRBD1. Per germline, CDR1 SNHLY and CDR2 FYNNEI. CDR3 length equals 15 residues. V shed 5 bases, J shed 4 bases, and the junction held 5 bases outside the gene matches. DNA of the CDR3: TGTGCCAGCAGTCAGACAGGGTTCGGGGCCAACGTCCTGACTTTC. Amino acids: CASSQTGFGANVLTF. The variable domain in full, completed from reference TRBV2 and TRBJ2-6, reads EPEVTQTPSHQVTQMGQEVILRCVPISNHLYFYWYRQILGQKVEFLVSFYNNEISEKSEIFDDQFSVERPDGSNFTLKIRSTKLEDSAMYFCASSQTGFGANVLTFGAGSRLTVL.

This sequence joins TRBV11-1 and TRBJ1-4; D remains unclear. V gave up 7 bases and J gave up 8 bases, with 17 bases separating them. Germline CDR1 reads SGHAT; CDR2 reads FQDESV (reference sequence). The CDR3 consists of 14 residues. The CDR3 nucleotides are TGTGCCAGCACCCTAGGACCGCTGACAGAAAAACTGTTTTTT. It yields the protein CASTLGPLTEKLFF.

The chain links TRBV6-5 to TRBJ1-4, with D possibly TRBD1 on 6 matching bases. The ends were cut back, 2 bases at V and 7 bases at J, with 17 bases in the middle. There are 16 residues in the CDR3. CDR1 is MNHEY, CDR2 SVGAGI, per germline. The CDR3 DNA reads as TGTGCCAGCAGTTACGCGTCAGGGGAATTGAGTGAAAAACTGTTTTTT. It encodes CASSYASGELSEKLFF.

This chain joins TRBV18 and TRBJ1-2; TRBD1 is a possible D gene (6 bases). V was cut by 5 bases and J by 6 bases, with 19 bases left in between. CDR1 and CDR2 from the germline V gene are KGHSH and LQKENI. This CDR3 spans 15 amino acids. The CDR3 DNA reads TGTGCCAGCTCATTAACGGGTGCACAGGGCGATGGCTACACCTTC. Amino acid sequence: CASSLTGAQGDGYTF. Full variable domain (outside the CDR3, taken from reference TRBV18 and TRBJ1-2): NAGVMQNPRHLVRRRGQEARLRCSPMKGHSHVYWYRQLPEEGLKFMVYLQKENIIDESGMPKERFSAEFPKEGPSILRIQQVVRGDSAAYFCASSLTGAQGDGYTFGSGTRLTVV.

The chain combines TRBV10-3 with TRBJ1-2, with no clear D. Looked up from germline, CDR1 is ENHRY and CDR2 is SYGVKD. The CDR3 is 12 amino acids. Trimming shortened V by 4 bases and J by 3 bases, and 6 bases separated the two germline ends. The CDR3 sequence: CAISVGDYGYTF. DNA for the CDR3: TGTGCCATCAGTGTTGGGGACTATGGCTACACCTTC.

Only one count was recorded for this clone. This sequence joins TRBV15 and TRBJ2-3; maybe TRBD1 (6 bases). Germline loops: CDR1 LNHNV, CDR2 YYDKDF (reference sequence). V gave up 6 bases and J gave up 3 bases, with 13 bases separating them. The CDR3 consists of 14 residues. The CDR3 DNA sequence: TGTGCCACCAGGAGGGAGAGGGGGACAGATACGCAGTATTTT. Translation gives CATRRERGTDTQYF.